This TCR beta chain was recorded in a study of regulatory T cells in long-lasting Graves disease. Study-wide results and caveats: Persistent disease favored TRBV28, TRBJ1-2 and TRBJ2-5.

In its sample, this clonotype was seen many times. Antigen specificity is unknown. Trimming removed 6 bases at V and 5 bases at J, with 13 bases between. Germline CDR1 reads SQVTM; CDR2 reads ANQGSEA. The CDR3 extends over 12 amino acids. Described time point: newly diagnosed GD, antithyroid drugs for less than 3 months. Making the TCR library involved RNA that had been extracted from PBMCs. Arm-PCR of CDR3 regions with iRepertoire HTBI primers generated TCR beta libraries. TCRdb reanalysed the multiplex PCR reads using MiXCR and keeps one entry per CDR3 protein. The data hold hundreds of thousands of distinct CDR3 sequences, with about 14% observed a single time. Another study also made use of these data, one on T cells in Graves' hyperthyroidism and ophthalmopathy.

The sequences come from peripheral blood mononuclear cells (PBMCs), collected at new diagnosis, from a patient treated with antithyroid drugs. The J gene is TRBJ1-1, the V gene TRBV29-1; D is undetermined. This sequence originates from a man in his thirties or forties with Graves disease. Here the CDR3 DNA reads TGCAGCGTCGAGATCCAGGAAACTGAAGCTTTCTTT. It yields the protein CSVEIQETEAFF. The variable domain in full, with the rest retrieved from reference TRBV29-1 and TRBJ1-1, is SAVISQKPSRDICQRGTSLTIQCQVDSQVTMMFWYRQQPGQSLTLIATANQGSEATYESGFVIDKFPISRPNLTFSTLTVSNMSPEDSSIYLCSVEIQETEAFFGQGTRLTVV.